The next 25 T cell receptor beta chains were all read from a single sample in a study of identical twins. TCRdb reprocessed the 5' RACE reads with MiXCR, giving one entry per CDR3 protein. The repertoire holds 550,000 to 700,000 distinct CDR3 sequences, approximately 9.6% seen once, with more than 2.5% in the top ten. These same data were also listed under a study on yellow fever vaccine responses in identical twins.

The sequencing sample was made of PBMCs. The receptor source for this set is a woman younger than 30 in good health.

This clonotype has more than one count but fewer than ten. V is TRBV24-1 and J is TRBJ2-5; D is uncertain. CDR3 length: 15 amino acids. Trimming shortened V by 3 bases and J by 2 bases, and 12 bases separated the two germline ends. Per germline, CDR1 KGHDR and CDR2 SFDVKD. The CDR3 is CATSDRQDLQETQYF. The CDR3 region has the DNA TGTGCCACCAGTGATCGCCAAGACTTACAAGAGACCCAGTACTTC.

This chain joins TRBV20-1 and TRBJ2-1; TRBD2 matches 11 bases. V shed 2 bases, J shed 3 bases, and the junction held 6 bases outside the gene matches. CDR3 length: 16 residues. The germline CDR1 and CDR2 sequences are DFQATT and SNEGSKA (reference sequence). DNA of the CDR3: TGCAGTGCTAGACCGGGACTAGCGGAAGGCTACAATGAGCAGTTCTTC. Protein: CSARPGLAEGYNEQFF.

This clonotype has a handful of counts. The V gene is TRBV13, the J gene TRBJ2-7; TRBD1 is a possible D gene (6 bases). V lost 5 bases and J lost 0, with 20 bases in between. The CDR3 has 17 amino acids. The germline V gene has CDR1 PRHDT and CDR2 FYEKMQ (reference sequence). The CDR3, as DNA: TGTGCCAGCAGCATTCTGGACAGAAAGGTAAACTCCTACGAGCAGTACTTC. This codes for CASSILDRKVNSYEQYF.

There are a few counts of this clonotype. The gene calls are TRBV20-1 and TRBJ2-7; 10 bases align to TRBD2. The V segment lost 6 bases and the J segment 3 bases; nucleotides outside the gene matches: 11. The CDR3 has 15 residues. Germline V lookup: CDR1 DFQATT, CDR2 SNEGSKA (reference sequence). In DNA form, the CDR3 reads TGCAGTGCCGCAGGTAGAAAGCGGGAGGGCTACGAGCAGTACTTC. Amino acid sequence: CSAAGRKREGYEQYF.

The chain couples TRBV29-1 to TRBJ2-7; possible D gene TRBD1, 7 bases. Germline-derived CDR1 and CDR2 are SQVTM and ANQGSEA. CDR3 length: 13 residues. V was pared by 7 bases and J by 0 bases, with 13 bases between. The CDR3 loop is CSAQGGSSYEQYF. The DNA of the CDR3 is TGCAGCGCCCAGGGGGGAAGCTCCTACGAGCAGTACTTC.

In its sample, this clonotype was seen a few times. This chain uses TRBV29-1 with TRBJ2-4; the match to TRBD2 covers 11 bases. The V gene's germline CDR1 is SQVTM and CDR2 ANQGSEA. The CDR3 runs 14 residues. J lost 8 bases, V lost 5 bases, and 8 bases had no gene match. The CDR3 spells CSVRLAGLYDIQYF. DNA of the CDR3: TGCAGCGTTAGACTAGCGGGGTTATACGACATTCAGTACTTC.

This clonotype was found a few times. V is TRBV5-1 and J is TRBJ2-5; the D gene is possibly TRBD2 (6 bases). V lost 4 bases and J 4 bases, leaving 14 bases between the germline ends. Looked up from germline, CDR1 is SGHRS and CDR2 is YFSETQ. CDR3 length: 14 residues. CDR3 loop: CASSPAGMRETQYF. DNA for the CDR3: TGCGCCAGCAGCCCCGCGGGGATGCGAGAGACCCAGTACTTC.

The J gene is TRBJ2-3, the V gene TRBV5-6; 9 bases fit TRBD2. V was clipped by 4 bases and J by 10 bases; unmatched bases: 7. CDR1 is SGHDT and CDR2 is YYEEEE in the germline V gene. The CDR3 is 13 residues long. CDR3 DNA sequence: TGTGCCAGCAGCCCTTCTAGCGGGGAGGCGCAGTATTTT. It encodes CASSPSSGEAQYF.

This clonotype has just a few counts. The chain carries TRBV27 and TRBJ1-2, with 7 bases matching TRBD1. Per the germline V gene, CDR1 is MNHEY and CDR2 is SMNVEV (reference sequence). The V and J ends lost 0 bases and 5 bases, in that order; junction bases with no gene match: 6. This CDR3 contains 15 residues. The CDR3 bases are TGTGCCAGCAGTTTATCGAAAGGGACAGTATATGGCTACACCTTC. The encoded protein is CASSLSKGTVYGYTF.

The chain carries TRBV2 and TRBJ2-1; 15 bases map to TRBD2. The CDR3 consists of 16 residues. The V and J ends lost 7 bases and 9 bases, in that order; junction bases with no gene match: 10. Germline assignment: CDR1 SNHLY and CDR2 FYNNEI. The CDR3: CASTGLAGGLGSEQFF. For the CDR3, the DNA is TGTGCCAGCACGGGACTAGCGGGGGGCCTAGGGAGTGAGCAGTTCTTC.

This clonotype was counted only a few times. The chain employs TRBV20-1 and TRBJ1-5; D may be TRBD1 (5 bases). Trimming removed 5 bases at V and 5 bases at J, with 16 bases between. Germline CDR1 DFQATT, CDR2 SNEGSKA (reference sequence). CDR3 size: 14 residues. CDR3 nucleotide sequence: TGCAGTGCTCCCGGGACGGGGAGTTATCAGCCCCAGCATTTT. Amino acids: CSAPGTGSYQPQHF.

This clonotype was recorded a few times. The chain carries TRBV29-1 and TRBJ2-3; no reliable D call. V lost 3 bases to trimming and J lost 0 bases, with 19 bases between them. Germline V gives CDR1 SQVTM, CDR2 ANQGSEA. The CDR3 spans 17 residues. The CDR3 DNA is TGCAGCGTTGACGGACCCTTCTCCAAACCTAGCACAGATACGCAGTATTTT. Translated, it gives CSVDGPFSKPSTDTQYF.

J is TRBJ2-2 and V is TRBV6-4, with a weak D call TRBD2 (9 bases). Trimming took off 5 bases at V and 5 bases at J, with 36 bases between the two ends. Germline V gene lookup returns CDR1 MRHNA and CDR2 SNTAGT. This CDR3 spans 22 amino acids. CDR3 in amino acids: CASSPWGTGERQAGGRTGELFF. The CDR3 DNA follows: TGTGCCAGCAGTCCTTGGGGGACAGGAGAACGCCAAGCGGGAGGTAGGACCGGGGAGCTGTTTTTT.

This clonotype was counted at least ten times. The V gene is TRBV29-1, the J gene TRBJ2-1; 7 bases are a match to TRBD2. Germline V gene data show CDR1 as SQVTM and CDR2 as ANQGSEA. The CDR3 consists of 12 residues. V lost 6 bases and J lost 10; bases outside the gene matches: 9. The DNA of the CDR3 is TGCAGCGTGGGCGACCTAGCGGAGGAGCAGTTCTTC. Amino acid sequence: CSVGDLAEEQFF.

This clonotype was counted many times. The chain combines TRBV27 with TRBJ2-7; D may be TRBD1 (6 bases). Germline V gene lookup returns CDR1 MNHEY and CDR2 SMNVEV (reference sequence). V lost 6 bases and J 2 bases, leaving 11 bases between the germline ends. The CDR3 spans 13 residues. CDR3 loop: CASSRDKTYEQYF. Written as DNA, the CDR3 is TGTGCCAGCAGCCGGGACAAGACCTACGAGCAGTACTTC.

This clonotype was detected many times. Sequence at one end of the junction differs from germline and may be a read error. CDR3 DNA: TGCAGTGCTAGTTTGGCTGGGTCCGGGTCCGGGTTC. Its translation is CSASLAGSGSGF. The chain combines TRBV20-1 with TRBJ2-1; no clear D gene. The CDR3 loop spans 12 amino acids. Germline V lookup: CDR1 DFQATT, CDR2 SNEGSKA (reference sequence).

This clonotype has more than one count but fewer than ten. CDR3 sequence: CASSRRQWTNTDTQYF. In nucleotides, the CDR3 is TGTGCCAGCAGCCGACGACAGTGGACAAACACAGATACGCAGTATTTT. The chain carries TRBV14 and TRBJ2-3; D possibly corresponds to TRBD1 (5 bases). This CDR3 has 16 residues. V lost 4 bases, J lost 2 bases, and 16 bases lay in between. Germline V gene lookup returns CDR1 SGHDN and CDR2 FVKESK.

This clonotype came up a few times. Here the CDR3 reads CASTRTPEGDTQYF. The CDR3 coding sequence is TGTGCCAGCACCCGGACACCAGAAGGAGATACGCAGTATTTT. The rearrangement joins TRBV2 to TRBJ2-3, with D tentatively TRBD1 (5 bases). Deletions cut 7 bases from V and 5 bases from J, with 16 bases between. Germline V gene data show CDR1 as SNHLY and CDR2 as FYNNEI. There are 14 residues in the CDR3.

V gene TRBV29-1 combines with J gene TRBJ2-3, with 7 bases identical to TRBD2. V was pared by 4 bases and J by 1 base, with 14 bases of the junction left unmatched. CDR3 length equals 17 residues. From germline, CDR1 is SQVTM and CDR2 ANQGSEA. CDR3 sequence (DNA): TGCAGCGTTGTCGATCCTTGGGGGGGGGGAGGCACAGATACGCAGTATTTT. Amino acids: CSVVDPWGGGGTDTQYF.

The CDR3, as DNA: TGCAGTGCTAGGGATCGTACGCGGGACGCCGACTCCTACAATGAGCAGTTCTTC. As protein: CSARDRTRDADSYNEQFF. The rearrangement joins TRBV20-1 to TRBJ2-1; possible D gene TRBD2, 6 bases. The V and J ends lost 3 bases and 0 bases respectively, with 21 bases between them. This CDR3 has 18 amino acids. CDR1 and CDR2 (germline): DFQATT, SNEGSKA (reference sequence).

The chain uses TRBV7-9 and TRBJ2-3; D tentatively reads TRBD1 or TRBD2 (5 bases each). Trimming removed 3 bases from V and 5 bases from J, with 12 bases in between. CDR3 size: 14 residues. Germline CDR1 reads SEHNR; CDR2 reads FQNEAQ (reference sequence). CDR3 sequence reads: CASSFGAEGDTQYF. CDR3 DNA: TGTGCCAGCAGCTTTGGGGCAGAGGGAGATACGCAGTATTTT.

This clonotype was recorded a few times. The V and J genes are TRBV20-1 and TRBJ1-6; 8 nucleotides line up with TRBD1. The germline V gene has CDR1 DFQATT and CDR2 SNEGSKA (reference sequence). With V trimmed by 5 bases and J by 9 bases, 12 bases remained unmatched. The CDR3 is 15 amino acids. Here the CDR3 reads CSAARQGMFSSPLHF. The CDR3 DNA reads as TGCAGTGCTGCAAGACAGGGGATGTTCAGTTCACCCCTCCACTTT.

This clonotype has a count of ten or more. The rearrangement links TRBV25-1 to TRBJ2-7, with D perhaps being TRBD1 or TRBD2 (5 bases each). The V gene lost 3 bases and the J gene lost 3 bases, with 12 bases spanning the gap. There are 14 residues in the CDR3. Germline loops: CDR1 MGHDK, CDR2 SYGVNS. The CDR3 nucleotides read TGTGCCAGCAGTGAGAGGGGACGATTCTACGAGCAGTACTTC. The encoded protein is CASSERGRFYEQYF.

The chain links TRBV10-3 to TRBJ1-5; no firm D call. The CDR3 has 13 residues. With 4 bases removed from V and 5 bases from J, the gap between germline ends came to 9 bases. Germline V gene lookup returns CDR1 ENHRY and CDR2 SYGVKD. CDR3 DNA sequence: TGTGCCATCAGTGGGGCGGCCGATCAGCCCCAGCATTTT. Encoded protein: CAISGAADQPQHF.

The chain carries TRBV10-3 and TRBJ2-7; D is ambiguous. The germline CDR1 and CDR2 sequences are ENHRY and SYGVKD. Trimming cost V 3 bases and J 5 bases, with 8 bases left between them. CDR3 length: 12 amino acids. CDR3: CAISETRDEQYF. CDR3 in DNA: TGTGCCATCAGTGAAACACGGGACGAGCAGTACTTC.